This TCR beta chain came from a study of PD-L1 blockade in urothelial cancer. Study-wide results and caveats: Tumor-linked clones in blood grew more by 3 weeks in durable-benefit patients.

With V trimmed by 5 bases and J by 2 bases, 1 base remained unmatched. Germline V gene sequence: CDR1 SEHNR, CDR2 FQNEAQ (reference sequence). The CDR3 covers 15 residues. Here immunoSEQ multiplex PCR was the method, and the copy in TCRdb shows in-frame clones only, minus some. The repertoire holds around 40,000 clones, with 90% to 95% as singletons. As for time point: pretreatment peripheral blood. Patients' urothelial carcinoma was locally advanced or metastatic. A remark on this clone: Its specificity is unknown.

Sequencing was performed on PBMCs, taken around atezolizumab (anti-PD-L1) treatment. This receptor was obtained from a woman aged 55-75 years with urothelial cancer. The genes are TRBV7-9 and TRBJ2-6, with TRBD1 matching 9 bases. CDR3 bases: TGTGCCAGCAGCAGGGACAGGGCTGGGGCCAACGTCCTGACTTTC. Translating gives CASSRDRAGANVLTF.